This passage covers 27 T cell receptor beta chains from one sample sequenced in a study of shared clonotypes between healthy human individuals. The repertoire was sequenced with immunoSEQ multiplex PCR; TCRdb's copy has only in-frame clones and lacks some. The sample includes about 2.4 million clones, over 85% seen only once; the top ten take 0.36%. Sample: naive CD4+ T cells from PBMCs. As to subset: CD45RA+ positively selected. These receptors all come from a man between 18 and 35 years old in good health. Some clones in this sample may be carry-over from other donors' samples.

The J gene is TRBJ2-1, the V gene TRBV19; D is undetermined. CDR3 length equals 14 residues. V gave up 6 bases and J gave up 6 bases, with 15 bases separating them. CDR1 is LNHDA, CDR2 SQIVND, per germline (reference sequence). CDR3 in amino acids: CASSSASFSNEQFF. The CDR3 nucleotides read TGTGCCAGTAGCTCGGCTAGTTTTAGCAATGAGCAGTTCTTC.

The rearrangement links TRBV27 to TRBJ2-6, with D uncertain. Germline V gene lookup returns CDR1 MNHEY and CDR2 SMNVEV (reference sequence). There are 12 residues in the CDR3. V shed 5 bases and J shed 3 bases, with 2 bases lying between them. In DNA, the CDR3 is TGTGCCAGCAGTGTTGGGGCCAACGTCCTGACTTTC. The encoded protein is CASSVGANVLTF.

The chain carries TRBV6-1 and TRBJ2-5; no reliable D call. CDR3 length: 13 amino acids. Germline loops: CDR1 MNHNS, CDR2 SASEGT. V dropped 1 base and J dropped 3 bases, with 6 bases sitting between them. CDR3 sequence reads: CASSEGWEETQYF. The DNA of the CDR3 is TGTGCCAGCAGTGAAGGCTGGGAAGAGACCCAGTACTTC.

The rearrangement joins TRBV15 to TRBJ2-7; 11 bases fit TRBD2. The CDR3 length is 18 residues. Trimming took 4 bases from V and 4 from J; bases not matched to a gene: 15. The V gene's germline CDR1 is LNHNV and CDR2 YYDKDF (reference sequence). CDR3 bases: TGTGCCACCAGCACTAAAGGGCTAGCGGGAGGTCTTATGTACGAGCAGTACTTC. It codes for CATSTKGLAGGLMYEQYF.

This chain links TRBV28 with TRBJ1-5; 8 nucleotides line up with TRBD1. Per the germline V gene, CDR1 is MDHEN and CDR2 is SYDVKM. V lost 7 bases to trimming and J lost 3 bases; unmatched junction nucleotides: 8. This CDR3 comprises 15 residues. CDR3 nucleotide sequence: TGTGCCAGCAACAAGGGACAGGCTCCCAATCAGCCCCAGCATTTT. This encodes CASNKGQAPNQPQHF.

CDR3 in DNA: TGTGCCAGCACCCCCGCGGGGGGGGGCTCTAGGTATACCTTC. It codes for CASTPAGGGSRYTF. The gene calls are TRBV28 and TRBJ1-2; possibly TRBD1 for D (6 bases). The CDR3 length is 14 residues. The germline V gene has CDR1 MDHEN and CDR2 SYDVKM. The V and J ends lost 7 bases and 14 bases respectively, with 26 bases between them.

The chain uses TRBV5-1 and TRBJ2-5; D gene ambiguous. The CDR3 totals 15 residues. CDR1 is SGHRS and CDR2 is YFSETQ in the germline V gene. Trimming took 1 base from V and 2 from J, leaving 12 bases between them. The CDR3 loop reads CASSLWSGPQETQYF. CDR3 nucleotide sequence: TGCGCCAGCAGCTTGTGGTCAGGTCCTCAAGAGACCCAGTACTTC.

This chain's CDR3 is CASIKTSSGGTGELFF. CDR3 DNA: TGTGCCAGCATCAAAACCTCTAGCGGGGGCACCGGGGAGCTGTTTTTT. The genes are TRBV6-6 and TRBJ2-2; 10 bases match TRBD2. V was clipped by 7 bases and J by 4 bases; unmatched bases: 9. Germline assignment: CDR1 MNHNY and CDR2 SVGAGI (reference sequence). This CDR3 contains 16 residues.

The gene calls are TRBV4-3 and TRBJ1-1; D gene uncertain. There are 16 residues in the CDR3. Germline V CDR1 and CDR2: LGHNA, YSLEER. Trimming took 0 bases from V and 4 from J, leaving 15 bases between them. The CDR3 sequence is CASSQDPRVWATEAFF. CDR3 bases: TGCGCCAGCAGCCAAGATCCCCGGGTATGGGCCACTGAAGCTTTCTTT.

The chain employs TRBV25-1 and TRBJ2-5; 11 bases map to TRBD1. Germline assignment: CDR1 MGHDK and CDR2 SYGVNS. V was pared by 2 bases and J by 5 bases, with 10 bases of the junction left unmatched. The CDR3 consists of 17 residues. DNA for the CDR3: TGTGCCAGCAGTGAACATTCCTCCGGGACAGGGGGGGAGACCCAGTACTTC. It codes for CASSEHSSGTGGETQYF.

V gene TRBV5-1 combines with J gene TRBJ1-1; maybe TRBD1 (5 bases). Trimming cost V 6 bases and J 0 bases, with 15 bases left between them. The CDR3 totals 15 residues. The germline CDR1 and CDR2 sequences are SGHRS and YFSETQ. CDR3 nucleotides: TGCGCCAGCAAAAATGGCGGGACGGTGAACACTGAAGCTTTCTTT. It encodes CASKNGGTVNTEAFF.

V usage is TRBV13 and J usage is TRBJ1-2; D possibly corresponds to TRBD1 (6 bases). The ends were cut back, 4 bases at V and 0 bases at J, with 12 bases in the middle. The germline gives CDR1 PRHDT, CDR2 FYEKMQ (reference sequence). This CDR3 region has 15 residues. The CDR3 DNA follows: TGTGCCAGCAGCTCCCTGGACAGAGCTAACTATGGCTACACCTTC. Protein product: CASSSLDRANYGYTF.

The count of this clone is one. The chain combines TRBV7-9 with TRBJ1-4; D gene uncertain. The CDR3 is 18 residues long. In germline, CDR1 is SEHNR, CDR2 FQNEAQ (reference sequence). The germline V and J ends were trimmed by 5 bases and 0 bases, with 19 bases remaining between them. This chain's CDR3 is CASSPYTSSVATNEKLFF. The DNA of the CDR3 is TGTGCCAGCAGCCCATATACATCTTCGGTGGCAACTAATGAAAAACTGTTTTTT. Full variable domain (remainder filled in from reference TRBV7-9 and TRBJ1-4): DTGVSQNPRHKITKRGQNVTFRCDPISEHNRLYWYRQTLGQGPEFLTYFQNEAQLEKSRLLSDRFSAERPKGSFSTLEIQRTEQGDSAMYLCASSPYTSSVATNEKLFFGSGTQLSVL.

The chain joins TRBV30 to TRBJ2-4; D is perhaps TRBD1 (7 bases). Trimming removed 5 bases at V and 3 bases at J, with 23 bases between. The CDR3 loop spans 17 amino acids. Germline V lookup: CDR1 GTSNPN, CDR2 SVGIG (reference sequence). CDR3 sequence: CAWGPPWRGRDKNIQYF. CDR3 sequence (DNA): TGTGCCTGGGGCCCCCCCTGGAGGGGGCGAGACAAAAACATTCAGTACTTC.

This CDR3 is CASDRGGPVRELFF. In DNA, the CDR3 is TGTGCCAGCGACCGTGGGGGCCCCGTCCGGGAGCTGTTTTTT. This chain joins TRBV27 and TRBJ2-2; D perhaps matches TRBD1 (6 bases). The CDR3 contains 14 residues. The germline CDR1 and CDR2 sequences are MNHEY and SMNVEV (reference sequence). V dropped 8 bases and J dropped 9 bases, with 19 bases sitting between them.

The chain joins TRBV11-2 to TRBJ1-6, with D perhaps TRBD1 (6 bases). CDR1 SGHAT and CDR2 FQNNGV come from the germline V gene. V was shortened by 7 bases and J by 15 bases, with 19 bases between the two germline ends. CDR3 size: 13 residues. CDR3 residues: CASNPSGGLVLHF. The DNA for the CDR3 is TGTGCCAGCAACCCCTCGGGGGGCCTCGTCCTCCACTTT.

J is TRBJ2-3 and V is TRBV7-9, with 7 bases lining up with TRBD1. CDR3 length: 17 amino acids. Germline lookup yields CDR1 SEHNR and CDR2 FQNEAQ (reference sequence). The V and J ends lost 5 bases and 7 bases, in that order; junction bases with no gene match: 18. CDR3 coding DNA: TGTGCCAGCAGCCACCCCTATGCCCCGACAGGGTCGAATACGCAGTATTTT. Translated, it gives CASSHPYAPTGSNTQYF.

This chain joins TRBV9 and TRBJ2-1; D is unclear. The germline V gene has CDR1 SGDLS and CDR2 YYNGEE. V was cut by 4 bases and J by 5 bases, with 13 bases left in between. This CDR3 spans 14 amino acids. In DNA form, the CDR3 reads TGTGCCAGCAGCCCGCGGCGACCCGACAATGAGCAGTTCTTC. Protein sequence: CASSPRRPDNEQFF.

Concerning this clone: The same CDR3 arises from other DNA sequences in this sample as well. J is TRBJ2-7 and V is TRBV10-3; 9 bases align to TRBD1. V shed 6 bases and J 2 bases; nucleotides not matched to a gene: 5. The CDR3 runs 14 residues. Germline V CDR1 and CDR2: ENHRY, SYGVKD. CDR3 DNA: TGTGCCATCAGCCCGGGACAGGGTCCCTACGAGCAGTACTTC. Translating it yields CAISPGQGPYEQYF.

The rearrangement uses TRBV5-4 and TRBJ2-5; the D gene is possibly TRBD2 (5 bases). V was trimmed by 8 bases and J by 3 bases, leaving 11 bases between them. The CDR3 is made up of 12 amino acids. Germline V gene sequence: CDR1 SGHNT, CDR2 YYREEE (reference sequence). CDR3 DNA sequence: TGTGCCAGAGAAGCGGATAAAGAGACCCAGTACTTC. This sequence encodes CAREADKETQYF.

This clone was seen once. The V call is TRBV9, the J call TRBJ2-3; D may be TRBD2 (5 bases). The CDR3 loop spans 15 amino acids. The germline V gene encodes CDR1 SGDLS and CDR2 YYNGEE. V dropped 0 bases and J dropped 2 bases, with 10 bases sitting between them. The CDR3, as DNA: TGTGCCAGCAGCGTAGCGGGAACCTTCACAGATACGCAGTATTTT. It encodes CASSVAGTFTDTQYF.

The genes are TRBV29-1 and TRBJ2-7, with 7 nucleotides matching TRBD1. Per the germline V gene, CDR1 is SQVTM and CDR2 is ANQGSEA. The trim removed 7 bases at V and 11 bases at J, leaving 11 bases unmatched. The CDR3 spans 11 residues. CDR3 in DNA: TGCAGCGCCAGGGGGACAGTCTATGAGTACTTC. It encodes CSARGTVYEYF.

This clone occurred a few times. The V gene is TRBV7-9, the J gene TRBJ1-1, with TRBD1 as a possible D gene (5 bases). There are 14 residues in the CDR3. V lost 3 bases and J 6 bases, leaving 14 bases between the germline ends. Germline assignment: CDR1 SEHNR and CDR2 FQNEAQ (reference sequence). The CDR3 here is CASSFSGRDAEAFF. In nucleotides, the CDR3 is TGTGCCAGCAGCTTTTCGGGGAGGGACGCTGAAGCTTTCTTT. The full variable domain, with the rest looked up from reference TRBV7-9 and TRBJ1-1, is DTGVSQNPRHKITKRGQNVTFRCDPISEHNRLYWYRQTLGQGPEFLTYFQNEAQLEKSRLLSDRFSAERPKGSFSTLEIQRTEQGDSAMYLCASSFSGRDAEAFFGQGTRLTVV.

V and J are TRBV28 and TRBJ2-7; D may match TRBD1 or TRBD2 (5 bases each). Trimming stripped 2 bases from V and 3 bases from J, with 26 bases between. This CDR3 has 19 amino acids. CDR1 MDHEN and CDR2 SYDVKM come from the germline V gene. The CDR3 spells CASSLAIAGGNFFNYEQYF. The CDR3, as DNA: TGTGCCAGCAGTTTAGCAATTGCTGGGGGAAATTTCTTTAACTACGAGCAGTACTTC.

The chain employs TRBV18 and TRBJ2-2; 10 bases align to TRBD2. The V segment lost 3 bases and the J segment 5 bases; nucleotides outside the gene matches: 3. The germline V gene encodes CDR1 KGHSH and CDR2 LQKENI. This CDR3 is 15 amino acids long. The chain's CDR3 is CASSPRLAGTGELFF. The DNA of the CDR3 is TGTGCCAGCTCACCTAGACTAGCGGGTACCGGGGAGCTGTTTTTT.

The V gene is TRBV11-2, the J gene TRBJ2-7, with D possibly matching TRBD1 (5 bases). This CDR3 is built from 11 residues. Trimming removed 5 bases from V and 7 bases from J, with 9 bases in between. Germline V CDR1 and CDR2: SGHAT, FQNNGV. CDR3 residues: CASSHKGEQYF. CDR3 sequence (DNA): TGTGCCAGCAGCCATAAGGGGGAGCAGTACTTC.

This clone was counted a single time. This chain joins TRBV2 and TRBJ2-7, with TRBD2 as a possible D gene (5 bases). The CDR3 has 14 residues. The germline gives CDR1 SNHLY, CDR2 FYNNEI. Trimming pared 3 bases from V and 4 bases from J, leaving 13 bases between. The CDR3 is CASSDGLRMYEQYF. CDR3 nucleotides: TGTGCCAGCAGTGATGGACTCCGGATGTACGAGCAGTACTTC. The full variable domain, with the rest looked up from reference TRBV2 and TRBJ2-7, is EPEVTQTPSHQVTQMGQEVILRCVPISNHLYFYWYRQILGQKVEFLVSFYNNEISEKSEIFDDQFSVERPDGSNFTLKIRSTKLEDSAMYFCASSDGLRMYEQYFGPGTRLTVT.